Detailed here is one TCR beta chain. As originally analysed: It was from reference gene primer amplification that nucleated cell counts were estimated. The protocol was immunoSEQ multiplex PCR, while the TCRdb copy is restricted to in-frame clones and leaves out a portion. V and J calls and clone size are copied from that table; D and trimming were computed from the DNA. The data contain around 280,000 clones, around 90% of them singletons. Germline V gene data show CDR1 as MDHEN and CDR2 as SYDVKM. The CDR3 consists of 15 residues. Trimming pared 0 bases from V and 1 base from J, leaving 6 bases between. This record belongs to a study of blood T cell repertoires in COVID-19.

This receptor was taken from a woman aged 18-29 years with acute COVID-19. This chain joins TRBV28 and TRBJ2-2; maybe TRBD2 (6 bases). Sample: PBMCs or T cells enriched from blood (not recorded which). This chain's CDR3 is CASSLWGGNTGELFF. DNA for the CDR3: TGTGCCAGCAGTTTATGGGGAGGGAACACCGGGGAGCTGTTTTTT. The full variable domain, rest sourced from reference TRBV28 and TRBJ2-2, is DVKVTQSSRYLVKRTGEKVFLECVQDMDHENMFWYRQDPGLGLRLIYFSYDVKMKEKGDIPEGYSVSREKKERFSLILESASTNQTSMYLCASSLWGGNTGELFFGEGSRLTVL.